The 19 T cell receptor beta chains below all came from one sample that was sequenced in a study of T cells in tuberculosis. The time point: new active TB diagnosis, blood taken before or within 7 days of starting treatment. Using immunoSEQ multiplex PCR, the repertoire was profiled, and TCRdb retains in-frame clones only, with some absent. The data hold 35,000 to 45,000 clones, with 94% observed a single time. Sample: PBMCs, taken at tuberculosis diagnosis. The receptors shown here come from an adult with tuberculosis.

The chain combines TRBV19 with TRBJ2-2; 9 nucleotides align to TRBD2. There are 16 residues in the CDR3. Germline trimming cut 6 bases from V and 7 bases from J; bases unmatched to any gene: 12. Germline V CDR1 and CDR2: LNHDA, SQIVND (reference sequence). The chain's CDR3 is CASSRLAASFVGELFF. CDR3 in DNA: TGTGCCAGTAGCCGACTAGCGGCGAGTTTTGTCGGGGAGCTGTTTTTT.

V gene TRBV28 combines with J gene TRBJ1-6, with D hard to call. Germline CDR1 is MDHEN and CDR2 is SYDVKM. The V gene lost 8 bases and the J gene lost 6 bases, with 17 bases spanning the gap. This CDR3 has 15 amino acids. The CDR3 nucleotides are TGTGCCAGCCGAAAACCGAGCGGGATTAATTCACCCCTCCACTTT. This translates into CASRKPSGINSPLHF.

This sequence joins TRBV28 and TRBJ2-7; 7 nucleotides line up with TRBD1. J lost 0 bases, V lost 4 bases, and 6 bases had no gene match. Germline-derived CDR1 and CDR2 are MDHEN and SYDVKM. The CDR3 has 15 residues. The CDR3 reads CASSSGTVSSYEQYF. For the CDR3, the DNA is TGTGCCAGCAGTTCGGGGACAGTAAGCTCCTACGAGCAGTACTTC. The complete variable domain, with remaining parts taken from reference TRBV28 and TRBJ2-7, reads DVKVTQSSRYLVKRTGEKVFLECVQDMDHENMFWYRQDPGLGLRLIYFSYDVKMKEKGDIPEGYSVSREKKERFSLILESASTNQTSMYLCASSSGTVSSYEQYFGPGTRLTVT.

V usage is TRBV27 and J usage is TRBJ1-2, with TRBD1 matching 8 bases. CDR1 MNHEY and CDR2 SMNVEV come from the germline V gene (reference sequence). The trim removed 5 bases at V and 4 bases at J, leaving 12 bases unmatched. This CDR3 spans 16 amino acids. This CDR3 is CASSHTPSTGAYGYTF. Here the CDR3 DNA reads TGTGCCAGCAGTCACACGCCGTCGACAGGGGCCTATGGCTACACCTTC.

CDR3 amino acids: CATKTSGYEQYF. CDR3 sequence (DNA): TGTGCCACAAAGACTAGCGGCTACGAGCAGTACTTC. The rearrangement joins TRBV2 to TRBJ2-7, with 9 bases fitting TRBD2. Germline V gene sequence: CDR1 SNHLY, CDR2 FYNNEI. With V trimmed by 10 bases and J by 3 bases, 4 bases remained unmatched. The CDR3 contains 12 residues.

V is TRBV7-2 and J is TRBJ2-7; D might be TRBD1 (6 bases). Per the germline V gene, CDR1 is SGHTA and CDR2 is FQGNSA. CDR3 length: 14 residues. V was shortened by 1 base and J by 7 bases, with 14 bases between the two germline ends. CDR3 coding DNA: TGTGCCAGCAGCTTAGGATTCAGGGGCGGGGAGCAGTACTTC. It specifies CASSLGFRGGEQYF.

The chain uses TRBV28 and TRBJ2-2; TRBD2 aligns across 7 bases. This CDR3 is 17 amino acids long. Germline-derived CDR1 and CDR2 are MDHEN and SYDVKM. V was pared by 6 bases and J by 2 bases, with 12 bases of the junction left unmatched. CDR3 nucleotide sequence: TGTGCCAGCAGCCCAGCGTCCGGGGGACTAAACACCGGGGAGCTGTTTTTT. It is translated as CASSPASGGLNTGELFF.

The chain carries TRBV12-5 and TRBJ2-1; no clear D gene. Trimming pared 2 bases from V and 7 bases from J, leaving 3 bases between. CDR1 and CDR2 (germline): LGHNT, FRNRAP. The CDR3 length is 11 residues. The CDR3 is CASGLSNEQFF. CDR3 in DNA: TGTGCTAGTGGTTTGTCAAATGAGCAGTTCTTC.

The rearrangement joins TRBV5-8 to TRBJ1-2, with 8 bases lining up with TRBD1. The CDR3 has 18 residues. The germline V gene encodes CDR1 SGHTS and CDR2 YDEGEE. After removal of 3 bases from V and 8 bases from J, the junction contained 21 bases not matched to a gene. The CDR3, as DNA: TGTGCCAGCAGCTCTGGTGAGCAGGGGGCGCAAAGGGATTCCGGCTACACCTTC. It is translated as CASSSGEQGAQRDSGYTF.

The chain couples TRBV7-8 to TRBJ1-3; D perhaps matches TRBD1 (6 bases). The V end lost 1 base, the J end lost 2 bases, and 12 bases lay between the germline ends. CDR1 SGHVS and CDR2 FQNEAQ come from the germline V gene. The CDR3 is 16 amino acids. The CDR3 coding sequence is TGTGCCAGCAGCTTAGTCTCTGCAGGGGCTGGAAACACCATATATTTT. It specifies CASSLVSAGAGNTIYF.

The CDR3 bases are TGTGCCAGCAGAGGGGATCCGTACAATGAGCAGTTCTTC. Encoded protein: CASRGDPYNEQFF. The genes are TRBV7-8 and TRBJ2-1; D is perhaps TRBD1 (5 bases). With 6 bases removed from V and 4 bases from J, the gap between germline ends came to 10 bases. The germline V gene has CDR1 SGHVS and CDR2 FQNEAQ. The CDR3 loop spans 13 amino acids.

The count of this clone is one. The chain recombines TRBV5-1 with TRBJ2-2; 12 bases line up with TRBD1. The CDR3 runs 17 residues. Germline lookup yields CDR1 SGHRS and CDR2 YFSETQ. V shed 0 bases, J shed 7 bases, and the junction held 7 bases outside the gene matches. The CDR3 protein is CASSLAGTGGRSGELFF. The CDR3 region has the DNA TGCGCCAGCAGCTTGGCCGGGACAGGGGGCCGTAGCGGGGAGCTGTTTTTT. Based on the CDR3 plus reference TRBV5-1 and TRBJ2-2, the full variable domain is KAGVTQTPRYLIKTRGQQVTLSCSPISGHRSVSWYQQTPGQGLQFLFEYFSETQRNKGNFPGRFSGRQFSNSRSEMNVSTLELGDSALYLCASSLAGTGGRSGELFFGEGSRLTVL.

The rearrangement links TRBV14 to TRBJ2-1, with a tentative D call TRBD2 (5 bases). This CDR3 has 15 amino acids. Trimming pared 0 bases from V and 6 bases from J, leaving 12 bases between. In germline, CDR1 is SGHDN, CDR2 FVKESK. In nucleotides, the CDR3 is TGTGCCAGCAGCCAAGACTGGCGGGTCATCAATGAGCAGTTCTTC. This encodes CASSQDWRVINEQFF. The full variable domain, its missing parts supplied by reference TRBV14 and TRBJ2-1, is EAGVTQFPSHSVIEKGQTVTLRCDPISGHDNLYWYRRVMGKEIKFLLHFVKESKQDESGMPNNRFLAERTGGTYSTLKVQPAELEDSGVYFCASSQDWRVINEQFFGPGTRLTVL.

V gene TRBV14 combines with J gene TRBJ1-3, with TRBD1 identical over 8 bases. This CDR3 spans 14 amino acids. The germline V gene has CDR1 SGHDN and CDR2 FVKESK. J was trimmed by 3 bases and V by 6 bases; bases with no gene match: 4. CDR3 bases: TGTGCCAGCAGGACAGGGGCCGGTGGAAACACCATATATTTT. Its translation: CASRTGAGGNTIYF.

V and J are TRBV30 and TRBJ1-6, with 9 bases fitting TRBD1. The CDR3 runs 17 residues. The germline V gene encodes CDR1 GTSNPN and CDR2 SVGIG (reference sequence). With V trimmed by 2 bases and J by 7 bases, 12 bases remained unmatched. CDR3 nucleotide sequence: TGTGCCTGGAGTAGTGGGGACAGGGTGATAGGGAATTCACCCCTCCACTTT. Translating it yields CAWSSGDRVIGNSPLHF.

The DNA of the CDR3 is TGTGCCAGCAGTGAAGGGCAGGTTCCAGGGGGCTATCAGCCCCAGCATTTT. Amino acid sequence: CASSEGQVPGGYQPQHF. The J gene is TRBJ1-5, the V gene TRBV2, with 8 bases aligning to TRBD1. From germline, CDR1 is SNHLY and CDR2 FYNNEI. With 1 base clipped from V and 5 bases from J, the junction kept 10 bases outside the gene matches. The CDR3 extends over 17 amino acids.

The V gene is TRBV28, the J gene TRBJ1-3; D remains unclear. V lost 2 bases and J lost 3, with 2 bases in between. This CDR3 region has 12 residues. From germline, CDR1 is MDHEN and CDR2 SYDVKM. This CDR3 is CASSLRGNTIYF. As DNA, the CDR3 is TGTGCCAGCAGTTTACGTGGAAACACCATATATTTT.

The chain couples TRBV5-4 to TRBJ2-2; weak D call: TRBD1 (5 bases). V gave up 4 bases and J gave up 0 bases, with 10 bases separating them. The CDR3 is 15 amino acids. Germline loops: CDR1 SGHNT, CDR2 YYREEE (reference sequence). The CDR3 is CASSPRQPNTGELFF. The DNA for the CDR3 is TGTGCCAGCAGCCCAAGACAGCCGAACACCGGGGAGCTGTTTTTT.

This clone was recorded once. The chain carries TRBV29-1 and TRBJ1-2; D is ambiguous. V dropped 3 bases and J dropped 7 bases, with 18 bases sitting between them. The CDR3 sequence is 14 residues long. Germline CDR1 is SQVTM and CDR2 is ANQGSEA. CDR3 loop: CSVEEFGGFSGYTF. The CDR3 DNA is TGCAGCGTTGAGGAATTTGGAGGGTTTTCTGGCTACACCTTC.